These 27 T cell receptor beta chains originate from one sample sequenced in a study of T cell responses to AZD1222 COVID-19 vaccine. This table comes from immunoSEQ multiplex PCR, and its TCRdb copy is limited to in-frame clones, with some not included. The data show 150,000 to 170,000 clones, 85% to 90% seen once. The starting material was peripheral blood, obtained on day 0 of MenACWY control vaccination. These receptors originate from an adult in good health.

This chain uses TRBV28 with TRBJ2-2; either TRBD1 or TRBD2 may fit D (5 bases each). The CDR3 has 13 amino acids. The V end lost 11 bases, the J end lost 2 bases, and 12 bases lay between the germline ends. From germline, CDR1 is MDHEN and CDR2 SYDVKM. CDR3 DNA: TGTGCCTCTTGGGACGGAAACACCGGGGAGCTGTTTTTT. The encoded protein is CASWDGNTGELFF.

The chain employs TRBV5-4 and TRBJ1-2, with a possible D match to TRBD1 (5 bases). The CDR3 contains 13 residues. The germline CDR1 and CDR2 sequences are SGHNT and YYREEE (reference sequence). Trimming left V 1 base short and J 7 bases short, with 11 bases between. CDR3 bases: TGTGCCAGCAGCTTGCTCCCGGGGGGTGGCTACACCTTC. Encoded protein: CASSLLPGGGYTF.

Regarding this clone: This specimen includes other DNA sequences encoding the same CDR3. This chain links TRBV11-2 with TRBJ1-1, with a weak D call TRBD1 (5 bases). CDR1 is SGHAT, CDR2 FQNNGV, per germline. There are 13 residues in the CDR3. Deletions cut 5 bases from V and 1 base from J, with 8 bases between. CDR3: CASSADRNTEAFF. The CDR3 nucleotides read TGTGCCAGCAGCGCCGACAGGAACACTGAAGCTTTCTTT.

The chain has TRBV4-3 and TRBJ2-2; 9 nucleotides match TRBD2. The CDR3 spans 17 residues. The trim removed 3 bases at V and 0 bases at J, leaving 5 bases unmatched. Per the germline V gene, CDR1 is LGHNA and CDR2 is YSLEER. CDR3 residues: CASSQTSGRSNTGELFF. DNA of the CDR3: TGCGCCAGCAGCCAGACTAGCGGACGTTCGAACACCGGGGAGCTGTTTTTT.

This chain joins TRBV5-1 and TRBJ2-2; a possible D gene is TRBD2 (5 bases). V was clipped by 7 bases and J by 0 bases, with 10 bases between them. CDR3 size: 14 residues. Germline V gene lookup returns CDR1 SGHRS and CDR2 YFSETQ. CDR3 coding DNA: TGCGCCAGCGACTACGGGGCGAACACCGGGGAGCTGTTTTTT. It specifies CASDYGANTGELFF. The full variable domain, with the rest looked up from reference TRBV5-1 and TRBJ2-2, is KAGVTQTPRYLIKTRGQQVTLSCSPISGHRSVSWYQQTPGQGLQFLFEYFSETQRNKGNFPGRFSGRQFSNSRSEMNVSTLELGDSALYLCASDYGANTGELFFGEGSRLTVL.

The V call is TRBV27, the J call TRBJ2-7, with D uncertain. The germline V and J ends were trimmed by 11 bases and 2 bases, with 13 bases remaining between them. Germline V lookup: CDR1 MNHEY, CDR2 SMNVEV (reference sequence). CDR3 length: 12 residues. The DNA of the CDR3 is TGTGCCCAGCGAGGTAAACCCTACGAGCAGTACGTC. This encodes CAQRGKPYEQYV.

The chain joins TRBV12-3 or TRBV12-4 to TRBJ2-7; no reliable D call. The CDR3 covers 9 residues. The V gene lost 10 bases and the J gene lost 0 bases, with 1 base spanning the gap. CDR3 nucleotides: TGTGCCACCTCCTACGAGCAGTACTTC. Its protein product is CATSYEQYF.

The rearrangement links TRBV19 to TRBJ2-5, with 8 positions matching TRBD2. J lost 5 bases, V lost 2 bases, and 4 bases had no gene match. The germline V gene has CDR1 LNHDA and CDR2 SQIVND (reference sequence). The CDR3 covers 14 residues. CDR3 bases: TGTGCCAGTAGTATACGGGGGGGCGGTGAGACCCAGTACTTC. Amino acid sequence: CASSIRGGGETQYF.

CDR3 bases: TGTGCCATCAGTGGAGCCGGGACTAGCGGGAAGAATCAAGAGACCCAGTACTTC. Translated: CAISGAGTSGKNQETQYF. The gene calls are TRBV10-3 and TRBJ2-5; 13 positions agree with TRBD2. The CDR3 is 18 residues long. After removal of 4 bases from V and 2 bases from J, the junction contained 10 bases not matched to a gene. Germline V CDR1 and CDR2: ENHRY, SYGVKD.

This chain joins TRBV7-2 and TRBJ1-1; D is perhaps TRBD1 (5 bases). This CDR3 comprises 13 residues. V lost 5 bases and J 5 bases, leaving 12 bases between the germline ends. Germline V gene sequence: CDR1 SGHTA, CDR2 FQGNSA. CDR3 coding DNA: TGTGCCAGCAGCCTGGCAGGGCTGACTGAAGCTTTCTTT. It translates to CASSLAGLTEAFF.

The chain combines TRBV10-3 with TRBJ2-3; 8 bases match TRBD1. CDR3 length: 14 amino acids. Germline V lookup: CDR1 ENHRY, CDR2 SYGVKD. The trim removed 6 bases at V and 3 bases at J, leaving 5 bases unmatched. Written as DNA, the CDR3 is TGTGCCATCAGCGCCGGACAGGGAACAGATACGCAGTATTTT. As protein: CAISAGQGTDTQYF.

The rearrangement joins TRBV7-8 to TRBJ1-3; possible D gene TRBD1, 6 bases. V lost 6 bases and J 0 bases, leaving 18 bases between the germline ends. The CDR3 contains 17 residues. Per the germline V gene, CDR1 is SGHVS and CDR2 is FQNEAQ. The CDR3 loop is CASSSRWGAYSGNTIYF. The DNA for the CDR3 is TGTGCCAGCAGTAGTCGTTGGGGGGCTTACTCTGGAAACACCATATATTTT.

This chain uses TRBV27 with TRBJ1-4; D not resolved. Trimming took 3 bases from V and 0 from J, leaving 8 bases between them. Per the germline V gene, CDR1 is MNHEY and CDR2 is SMNVEV (reference sequence). The CDR3 is 15 residues long. CDR3 sequence reads: CASSFSEATNEKLFF. DNA of the CDR3: TGTGCCAGCAGTTTCTCAGAGGCAACTAATGAAAAACTGTTTTTT.

The chain recombines TRBV19 with TRBJ2-1, with a weak D call TRBD1 (5 bases). V shed 6 bases and J shed 12 bases, with 12 bases lying between them. The V gene's germline CDR1 is LNHDA and CDR2 SQIVND (reference sequence). The CDR3 contains 11 residues. The CDR3 nucleotides are TGTGCCAGTAGACAGGCAGGATCGCAGTTCTTC. It encodes CASRQAGSQFF.

The chain carries TRBV4-3 and TRBJ2-7; perhaps TRBD2 as D (5 bases). CDR3 length: 17 residues. Between the trimmed V and J ends, which lost 3 bases and 1 base, there was a span of 19 bases. The germline CDR1 and CDR2 sequences are LGHNA and YSLEER. DNA for the CDR3: TGCGCCAGCAGCCAGTACTGGACTGGCGGCAGGTCCTACGAGCAGTACTTC. This gives the protein CASSQYWTGGRSYEQYF.

V usage is TRBV4-3 and J usage is TRBJ1-2; no clear D gene. This CDR3 contains 13 residues. V gave up 0 bases and J gave up 9 bases, with 11 bases separating them. Germline CDR1 reads LGHNA; CDR2 reads YSLEER. The CDR3 sequence: CASSQDPHSRYTF. In DNA form, the CDR3 reads TGCGCCAGCAGCCAAGATCCCCACAGCCGCTACACCTTC.

In its sample, this clone was seen a few times. The chain employs TRBV29-1 and TRBJ1-4; possible D gene TRBD1, 5 bases. The CDR3 is made up of 12 amino acids. V was cut by 7 bases and J by 3 bases, with 9 bases left in between. Per the germline V gene, CDR1 is SQVTM and CDR2 is ANQGSEA. CDR3 loop: CSAGRPNEKLFF. CDR3 nucleotide sequence: TGCAGCGCGGGACGGCCTAATGAAAAACTGTTTTTT.

The rearrangement uses TRBV6-1 and TRBJ1-4; a weak D match, TRBD1 (6 bases). Per germline, CDR1 MNHNS and CDR2 SASEGT. CDR3 length: 14 residues. V was pared by 3 bases and J by 6 bases, with 11 bases between. The CDR3 nucleotides read TGTGCCAGCAGTGACGGGGGGCATCATGAAAAACTGTTTTTT. This translates into CASSDGGHHEKLFF.

This clone has a handful of counts. V usage is TRBV12-3 or TRBV12-4 and J usage is TRBJ2-2; D uncertain. With 1 base removed from V and 5 bases from J, the gap between germline ends came to 5 bases. The CDR3 loop spans 13 amino acids. In nucleotides, the CDR3 is TGTGCCAGCAGTTTAGGGCAGACCGGGGAGCTGTTTTTT. Its protein is CASSLGQTGELFF.

This sequence joins TRBV5-6 and TRBJ2-1; D is ambiguous. V was trimmed by 1 base and J by 1 base, leaving 9 bases between them. The V gene's germline CDR1 is SGHDT and CDR2 YYEEEE. This CDR3 spans 15 amino acids. This CDR3 is CASSLSGVSYNEQFF. The CDR3 DNA reads TGTGCCAGCAGCTTGAGTGGGGTTTCCTACAATGAGCAGTTCTTC.

The chain has TRBV19 and TRBJ2-7; 10 bases map to TRBD2. CDR1 is LNHDA and CDR2 is SQIVND in the germline V gene (reference sequence). The trim removed 5 bases at V and 5 bases at J, leaving 9 bases unmatched. The CDR3 runs to 15 residues. The CDR3 region is CASSLLAGVVDEQYF. CDR3 DNA sequence: TGTGCCAGTAGTCTTCTAGCGGGAGTAGTGGACGAGCAGTACTTC.

The J gene is TRBJ1-1, the V gene TRBV19; 7 bases map to TRBD1. This CDR3 has 15 residues. V was clipped by 5 bases and J by 0 bases; unmatched bases: 6. The germline V gene has CDR1 LNHDA and CDR2 SQIVND (reference sequence). As DNA, the CDR3 is TGTGCCAGTAGTCCAGAAGGGACAGTGAACACTGAAGCTTTCTTT. Translating it yields CASSPEGTVNTEAFF.

This clone was seen a single time. The chain links TRBV3-1 (or the pseudogene TRBV3-2) to TRBJ2-1; D is unclear. This CDR3 region has 15 residues. Germline lookup yields CDR1 LGHDT and CDR2 YNNKEL (reference sequence). V was shortened by 0 bases and J by 2 bases, with 8 bases between the two germline ends. CDR3 nucleotide sequence: TGTGCCAGCAGCCAAGACTCCACTCCCTACAATGAGCAGTTCTTC. As protein: CASSQDSTPYNEQFF.

V is TRBV3-1 (or the pseudogene TRBV3-2) and J is TRBJ1-6; no reliable D call. V lost 1 base, J lost 12 bases, and 16 bases lay in between. Germline V gene sequence: CDR1 LGHDT, CDR2 YNNKEL (reference sequence). This CDR3 region has 15 residues. The chain's CDR3 is CASSQGRRQTGPLHF. The CDR3 bases are TGTGCCAGCAGCCAAGGAAGGCGCCAAACTGGACCCCTCCACTTT.

This clone was seen just once. The chain joins TRBV28 to TRBJ1-5; unclear D gene. CDR1 and CDR2 from the germline V gene are MDHEN and SYDVKM. The ends were cut back, 4 bases at V and 7 bases at J, with 17 bases in the middle. The CDR3 loop spans 15 amino acids. The CDR3 sequence is CASSSGPHLWQPQHF. The CDR3, as DNA: TGTGCCAGCAGTTCCGGACCTCATCTTTGGCAGCCCCAGCATTTT.

The V gene is TRBV28, the J gene TRBJ1-5; 7 nucleotides line up with TRBD1. The CDR3 contains 17 residues. J lost 3 bases, V lost 6 bases, and 14 bases had no gene match. Germline CDR1 reads MDHEN; CDR2 reads SYDVKM. Here the CDR3 reads CASRSATGQPFNQPQHF. The DNA for the CDR3 is TGTGCCAGCAGGTCTGCGACGGGACAGCCCTTCAATCAGCCCCAGCATTTT. The full variable domain, its missing parts supplied by reference TRBV28 and TRBJ1-5, is DVKVTQSSRYLVKRTGEKVFLECVQDMDHENMFWYRQDPGLGLRLIYFSYDVKMKEKGDIPEGYSVSREKKERFSLILESASTNQTSMYLCASRSATGQPFNQPQHFGDGTRLSIL.

CDR3 loop: CATGEIAGDTQYF. Here the CDR3 DNA reads TGTGCCACCGGGGAAATAGCAGGCGATACGCAGTATTTT. V gene TRBV24-1 combines with J gene TRBJ2-3; D is undetermined. Germline CDR1 and CDR2: KGHDR and SFDVKD. This CDR3 has 13 residues. V gave up 9 bases and J gave up 6 bases, with 15 bases separating them.